This TCR beta chain emerged from a study of control samples from healthy donors and cancer patients. Assay used: immunoSEQ multiplex PCR; TCRdb lists only in-frame clones, some missing. This sample has approximately 160,000 clones, with around 94% found just once. V lost 3 bases and J 0 bases, leaving 6 bases between the germline ends. Germline V gene sequence: CDR1 SNHLY, CDR2 FYNNEI. The CDR3 totals 14 residues. The rearrangement links TRBV2 to TRBJ1-3; D not resolved. The TCR originated in a woman aged 18 to 35 in good health. The sample comprised blood. The CDR3 loop reads CASSEGDSGNTIYF. CDR3 DNA sequence: TGTGCCAGCAGTGAGGGCGACTCTGGAAACACCATATATTTT. The whole variable domain, remainder taken from reference TRBV2 and TRBJ1-3, is EPEVTQTPSHQVTQMGQEVILRCVPISNHLYFYWYRQILGQKVEFLVSFYNNEISEKSEIFDDQFSVERPDGSNFTLKIRSTKLEDSAMYFCASSEGDSGNTIYFGEGSWLTVV.